This TCR beta chain derives from a study of graft-versus-host responses after intestinal transplantation. Whole-study context: Isolated intestinal, liver-intestinal, or multivisceral transplants had been given to the recipients. Anti-thymocyte globulin was used for induction in all recipients, who then took tacrolimus and steroids for approximately 3 years.

Only in-frame clones appear in the TCRdb table, and some are missing; sequencing was by immunoSEQ multiplex PCR. The sample has 8,000 or so clones, more than 85% seen once; the top ten hold roughly 2%. Comments on this clone: The antigen remains unidentified.

The J segment lost 8 bases and the V segment lost 3 bases, leaving 7 bases of the junction unmatched. There are 15 residues in the CDR3. Per the germline V gene, CDR1 is KGHSH and CDR2 is LQKENI. General study findings and limits: After transplant, early declines in HvG clones were associated with peak levels of circulating GvH clones. Clonal ratios of graft-versus-host to host-versus-graft in allografts were high for patients exhibiting graft-donor T cell macrochimerism.

The chain links TRBV18 to TRBJ2-4; 10 bases line up with TRBD1. The sequences come from PBMCs, collected 11 days after intestinal transplantation. This TCR was recovered from a human patient who received an intestinal transplant, so some T cells may come from the graft donor. DNA of the CDR3: TGTGCCAGCTCACCGGGACAGGGGAGATGGGACATTCAGTACTTC. As protein: CASSPGQGRWDIQYF.